Listed here is a single T cell receptor (beta chain). The data belong to a study of blood T cell repertoires in COVID-19. Study-level background: The United States, Italy and Spain provided the acute and convalescent COVID-19 samples.

Authors' analysis steps: Using reference gene primer amplification, nucleated cell counts were estimated. The repertoire was sequenced with immunoSEQ multiplex PCR; TCRdb's copy has only in-frame clones and lacks some. From that table come the V and J calls and clone size; the DNA was used to work out D and trimming. The table records 140,000 to 150,000 clones, over 75% of them present only once. This TCR was recovered from a woman aged 45-65 years with acute or convalescent COVID-19. Sequencing used peripheral blood.

The CDR3 coding sequence is TGTGCCAGCAGCTCGGAACCGGGACAGGGGGTTGGCTACACCTTC. Protein: CASSSEPGQGVGYTF. The genes are TRBV7-6 and TRBJ1-2; 11 positions agree with TRBD1. The J segment lost 7 bases and the V segment lost 4 bases, leaving 8 bases of the junction unmatched. This CDR3 spans 15 amino acids. Germline assignment: CDR1 SGHVS and CDR2 FNYEAQ.